Listed below are T cell receptor beta chains from one sample, sequenced in a study of T cell changes during pregnancy in multiple sclerosis. Here immunoSEQ multiplex PCR was the method, and the copy in TCRdb shows in-frame clones only, minus some. In the table there are 90,000 to 100,000 clones, about 94% of which are singletons. The starting material was peripheral blood, obtained in the third trimester of pregnancy. The receptors shown here come from a female donor with multiple sclerosis, enrolled in a pregnancy study. The CDR3 runs from the conserved cysteine through the conserved F or W. D genes are given only for firm matches. For some rows the clone size is stated as once, few or many, or as a class when expanded; others skip it.

>TRBV7-3|-|-|TRBJ2-1
TGTGCCAGCAGCTTAGAAGGGGGAGGGCTTTCCAATGAGCAGTTCTTC
CASSLEGGGLSNEQFF
>TRBV28|-|-|TRBJ2-1
TGTGCCAGCAGTTTGTCGGAGGGGTTCTCCTACAATGAGCAGTTCTTC
CASSLSEGFSYNEQFF
>TRBV7-9|TRBD2|-|TRBJ2-1
TGTGCCAGCAGCATACTAGCGGGAGGACCCAATGAGCAGTTCTTC
CASSILAGGPNEQFF
>TRBV5-1|TRBD2|few|TRBJ2-3
TGCGCCAGCAGCCCCCTAGCGGGAGTAACAGATACGCAGTATTTT
CASSPLAGVTDTQYF
>TRBV7-9|-|-|TRBJ1-2
TGTGCCAGCAGCTTAGCCGTGGAGCACGGCTACACCTTC
CASSLAVEHGYTF
>TRBV7-8|TRBD1|-|TRBJ2-5
TGTGCCAGCAGCTTATTCGACAGGGGGGAGACCCAGTACTTC
CASSLFDRGETQYF
>TRBV9|-|few|TRBJ2-2
TGTGCCAGCAGCAAGAGTCCGAACACCGGGGAGCTGTTTTTT
CASSKSPNTGELFF
>TRBV11-1|TRBD1|-|TRBJ2-7
TGTGCCAGCAGGTCAGACAGGGGGCTGCGGTACGAGCAGTACTTC
CASRSDRGLRYEQYF
>TRBV6-6|TRBD2|-|TRBJ2-1
TGTGCCAGCACCCCCCCCGGGACTAGCGGGGGGAATGAGCAGTTCTTC
CASTPPGTSGGNEQFF
>TRBV10-3|TRBD1|-|TRBJ2-7
TGTGCCATCAGTGAGGGACAGGGGATGGAGGAGCAGTACTTC
CAISEGQGMEEQYF
>TRBV11-2|TRBD1|-|TRBJ1-1
TGTGCCAGCAGCTCAGGACAGGGGTTCCCTGGAGCTTTCTTT
CASSSGQGFPGAFF
>TRBV29-1|TRBD1|-|TRBJ2-2
TGCAGCGTTAGGACAGGGGACACCGGGGAGCTGTTTTTT
CSVRTGDTGELFF
>TRBV30|-|-|TRBJ1-2
TGTGCCTTGGCACAAGGGGCTGAGGGCTACACCTTC
CALAQGAEGYTF
>TRBV5-1|-|-|TRBJ2-7
TGCGCCAGCAGCTTGGGGACAGTTTCCTACGAGCAGTACTTC
CASSLGTVSYEQYF
>TRBV15|TRBD2|-|TRBJ2-2
TGTGCCACCAGCAGAGATGTGAGACTAGCGGGTAACACCGGGGAGCTGTTTTTT
CATSRDVRLAGNTGELFF
>TRBV7-2|TRBD2|-|TRBJ2-1
TGTGCCAGCAGCTTAGTCGGGGGGAACTACAATGAGCAGTTCTTC
CASSLVGGNYNEQFF
>TRBV7-9|TRBD2|once|TRBJ2-3
TGTGCCAGCAGCATGCGGGAGGTCCCGACCGTTTATTTT
CASSMREVPTVYF
>TRBV28|TRBD2|-|TRBJ2-1
TGTGCCAGCAGTTCGACCGGGGGGGCCCGCAGTCGGGGCTCCTACAATGAGCAGTTCTTC
CASSSTGGARSRGSYNEQFF